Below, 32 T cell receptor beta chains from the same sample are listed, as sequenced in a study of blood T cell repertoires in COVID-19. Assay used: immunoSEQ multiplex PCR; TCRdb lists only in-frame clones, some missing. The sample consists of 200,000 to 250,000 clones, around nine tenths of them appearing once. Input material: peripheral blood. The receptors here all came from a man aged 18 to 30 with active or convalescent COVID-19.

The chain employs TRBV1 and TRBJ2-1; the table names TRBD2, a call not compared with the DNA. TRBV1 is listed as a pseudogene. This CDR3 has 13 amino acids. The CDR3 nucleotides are TGCACCAGCAGCCAAGATCTACGTAATGAGCAGTTCTTC. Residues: CTSSQDLRNEQFF.

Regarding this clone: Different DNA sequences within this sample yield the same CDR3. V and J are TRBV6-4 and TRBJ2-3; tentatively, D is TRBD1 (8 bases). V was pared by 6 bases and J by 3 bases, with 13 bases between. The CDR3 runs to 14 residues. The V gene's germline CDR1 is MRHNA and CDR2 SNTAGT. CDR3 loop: CASSGQGGTDTQYF. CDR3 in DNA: TGTGCCAGCAGCGGACAGGGAGGGACAGATACGCAGTATTTT.

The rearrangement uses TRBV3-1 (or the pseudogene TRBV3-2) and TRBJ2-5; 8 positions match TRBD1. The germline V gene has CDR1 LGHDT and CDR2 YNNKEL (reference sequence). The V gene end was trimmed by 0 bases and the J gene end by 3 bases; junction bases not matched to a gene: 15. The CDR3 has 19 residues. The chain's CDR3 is CASSQDRAGGGSLEETQYF. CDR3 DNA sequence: TGTGCCAGCAGCCAAGATAGGGCAGGGGGCGGGTCGCTTGAAGAGACCCAGTACTTC.

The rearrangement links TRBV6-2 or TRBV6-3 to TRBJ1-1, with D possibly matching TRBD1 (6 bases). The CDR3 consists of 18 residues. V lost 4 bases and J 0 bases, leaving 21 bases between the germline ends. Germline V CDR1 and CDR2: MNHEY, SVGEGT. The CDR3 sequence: CASSFASDRLALNTEAFF. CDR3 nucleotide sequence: TGTGCCAGCAGTTTCGCTTCAGACAGGCTGGCTCTGAACACTGAAGCTTTCTTT.

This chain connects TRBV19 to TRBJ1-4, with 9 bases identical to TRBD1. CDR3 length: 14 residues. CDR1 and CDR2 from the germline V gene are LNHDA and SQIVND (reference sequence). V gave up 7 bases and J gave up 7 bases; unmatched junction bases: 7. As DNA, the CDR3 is TGTGCCAGTACCAAACAGGGGGCAGGTGAAAAACTGTTTTTT. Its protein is CASTKQGAGEKLFF.

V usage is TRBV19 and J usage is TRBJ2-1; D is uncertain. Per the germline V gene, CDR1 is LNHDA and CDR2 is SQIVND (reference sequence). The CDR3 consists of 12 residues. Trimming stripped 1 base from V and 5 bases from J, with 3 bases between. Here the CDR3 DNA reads TGTGCCAGTAGTATAGGGCACAATGAGCAGTTCTTC. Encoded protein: CASSIGHNEQFF.

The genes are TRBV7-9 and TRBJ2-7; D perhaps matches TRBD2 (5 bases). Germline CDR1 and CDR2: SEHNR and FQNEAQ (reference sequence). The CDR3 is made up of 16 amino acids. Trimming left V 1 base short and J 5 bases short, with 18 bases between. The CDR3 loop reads CASSLVYPSGVDEQYF. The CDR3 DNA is TGTGCCAGCAGCTTAGTATATCCCTCCGGGGTGGACGAGCAGTACTTC.

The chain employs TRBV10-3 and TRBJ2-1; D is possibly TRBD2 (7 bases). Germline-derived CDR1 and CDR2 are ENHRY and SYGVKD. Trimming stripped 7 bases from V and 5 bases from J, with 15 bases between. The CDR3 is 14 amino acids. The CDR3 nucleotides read TGTGCCATCACGGGGGGCCGGACGAACAATGAGCAGTTCTTC. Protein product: CAITGGRTNNEQFF.

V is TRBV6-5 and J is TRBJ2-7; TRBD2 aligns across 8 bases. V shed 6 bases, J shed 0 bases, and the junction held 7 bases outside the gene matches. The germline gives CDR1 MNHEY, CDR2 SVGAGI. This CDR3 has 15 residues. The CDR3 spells CASSQTSAGSYEQYF. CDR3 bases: TGTGCCAGCAGCCAGACTAGCGCCGGCTCCTACGAGCAGTACTTC.

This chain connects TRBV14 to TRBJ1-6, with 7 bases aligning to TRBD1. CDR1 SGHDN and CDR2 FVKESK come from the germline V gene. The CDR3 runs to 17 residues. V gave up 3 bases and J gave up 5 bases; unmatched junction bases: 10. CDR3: CASSQDRGGWNNSPLHF. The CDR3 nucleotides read TGTGCCAGCAGCCAGGATAGAGGGGGCTGGAATAATTCACCCCTCCACTTT.

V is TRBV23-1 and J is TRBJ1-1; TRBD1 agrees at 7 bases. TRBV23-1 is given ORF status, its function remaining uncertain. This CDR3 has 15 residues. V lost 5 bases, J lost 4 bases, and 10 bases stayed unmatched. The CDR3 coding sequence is TGCGCCAGCAGTTTATCCCGGGACAGTTGCACTGAAGCTTTCTTT. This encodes CASSLSRDSCTEAFF.

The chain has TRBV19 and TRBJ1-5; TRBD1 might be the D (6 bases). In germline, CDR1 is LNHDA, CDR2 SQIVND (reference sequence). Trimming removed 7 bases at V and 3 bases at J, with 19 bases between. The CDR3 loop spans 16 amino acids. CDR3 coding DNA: TGTGCCAGTACCCCGCTAGGGGGGGCGATCAATCAGCCCCAGCATTTT. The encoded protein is CASTPLGGAINQPQHF.

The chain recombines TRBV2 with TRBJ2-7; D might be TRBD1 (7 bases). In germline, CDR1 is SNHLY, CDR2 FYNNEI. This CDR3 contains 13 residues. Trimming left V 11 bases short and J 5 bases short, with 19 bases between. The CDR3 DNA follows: TGTGCCGGGAGGACAGGCGGGATCCACGAGCAGTACTTC. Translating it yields CAGRTGGIHEQYF.

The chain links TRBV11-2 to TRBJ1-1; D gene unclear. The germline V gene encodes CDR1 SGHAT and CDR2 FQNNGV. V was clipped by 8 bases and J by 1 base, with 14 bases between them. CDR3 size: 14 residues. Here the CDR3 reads CASGKAVWNTEAFF. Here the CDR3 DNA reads TGTGCCAGCGGGAAAGCGGTTTGGAACACTGAAGCTTTCTTT.

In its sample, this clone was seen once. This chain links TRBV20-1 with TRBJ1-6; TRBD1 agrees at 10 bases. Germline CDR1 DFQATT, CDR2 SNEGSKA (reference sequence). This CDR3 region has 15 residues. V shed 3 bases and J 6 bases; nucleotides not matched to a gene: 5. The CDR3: CSASLGTGVNSPLHF. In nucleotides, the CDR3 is TGCAGTGCTAGTTTAGGGACAGGGGTTAATTCACCCCTCCACTTT.

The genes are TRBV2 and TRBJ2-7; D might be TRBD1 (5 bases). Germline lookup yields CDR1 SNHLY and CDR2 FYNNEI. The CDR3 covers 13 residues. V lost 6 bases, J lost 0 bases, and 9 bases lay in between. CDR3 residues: CASSRQNSYEQYF. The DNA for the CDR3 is TGTGCCAGCAGCCGACAGAACTCCTACGAGCAGTACTTC.

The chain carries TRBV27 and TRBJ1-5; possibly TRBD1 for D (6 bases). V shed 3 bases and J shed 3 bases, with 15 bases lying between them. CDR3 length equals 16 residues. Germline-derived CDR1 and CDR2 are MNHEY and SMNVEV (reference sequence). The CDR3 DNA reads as TGTGCCAGCAGTTTCTTAGGACAGCCACACAATCAGCCCCAGCATTTT. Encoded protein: CASSFLGQPHNQPQHF.

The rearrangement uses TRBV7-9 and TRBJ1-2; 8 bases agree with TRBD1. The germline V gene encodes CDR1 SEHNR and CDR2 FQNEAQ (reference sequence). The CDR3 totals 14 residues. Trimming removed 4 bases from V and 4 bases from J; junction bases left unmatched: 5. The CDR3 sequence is CASSSPTGAYGYTF. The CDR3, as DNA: TGTGCCAGCAGCTCACCGACAGGGGCCTATGGCTACACCTTC.

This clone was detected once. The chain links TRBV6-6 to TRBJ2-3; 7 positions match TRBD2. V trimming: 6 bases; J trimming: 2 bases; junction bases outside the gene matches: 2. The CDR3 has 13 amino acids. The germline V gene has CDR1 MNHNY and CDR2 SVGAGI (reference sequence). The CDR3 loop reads CASRGLTTDTQYF. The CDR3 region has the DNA TGTGCCAGCAGGGGACTAACCACAGATACGCAGTATTTT.

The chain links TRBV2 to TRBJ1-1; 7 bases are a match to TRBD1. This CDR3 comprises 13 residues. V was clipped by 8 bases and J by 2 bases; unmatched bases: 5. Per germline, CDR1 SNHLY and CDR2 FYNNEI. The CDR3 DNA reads TGTGCCAGCGGAGCAGGGGGAAACACTGAAGCTTTCTTT. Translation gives CASGAGGNTEAFF.

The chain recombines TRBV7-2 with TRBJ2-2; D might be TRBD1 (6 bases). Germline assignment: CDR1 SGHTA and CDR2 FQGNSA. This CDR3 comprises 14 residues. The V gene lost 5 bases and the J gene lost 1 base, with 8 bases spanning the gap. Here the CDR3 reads CASSVGQNTGELFF. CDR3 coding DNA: TGTGCCAGCAGCGTGGGACAGAACACCGGGGAGCTGTTTTTT.

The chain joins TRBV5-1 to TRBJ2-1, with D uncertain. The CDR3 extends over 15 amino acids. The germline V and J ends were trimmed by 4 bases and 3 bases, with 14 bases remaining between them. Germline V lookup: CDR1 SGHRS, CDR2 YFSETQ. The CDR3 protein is CASSPASFDYNEQFF. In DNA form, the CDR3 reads TGCGCCAGCAGCCCCGCGAGTTTTGACTACAATGAGCAGTTCTTC. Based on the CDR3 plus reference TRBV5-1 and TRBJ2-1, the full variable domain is KAGVTQTPRYLIKTRGQQVTLSCSPISGHRSVSWYQQTPGQGLQFLFEYFSETQRNKGNFPGRFSGRQFSNSRSEMNVSTLELGDSALYLCASSPASFDYNEQFFGPGTRLTVL.

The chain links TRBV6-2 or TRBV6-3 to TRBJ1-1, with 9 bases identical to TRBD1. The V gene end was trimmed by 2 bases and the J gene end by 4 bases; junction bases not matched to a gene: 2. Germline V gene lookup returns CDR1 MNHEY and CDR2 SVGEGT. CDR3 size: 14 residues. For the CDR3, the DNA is TGTGCCAGCAGTTACGGGACAGGGTCCACTGAAGCTTTCTTT. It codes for CASSYGTGSTEAFF.

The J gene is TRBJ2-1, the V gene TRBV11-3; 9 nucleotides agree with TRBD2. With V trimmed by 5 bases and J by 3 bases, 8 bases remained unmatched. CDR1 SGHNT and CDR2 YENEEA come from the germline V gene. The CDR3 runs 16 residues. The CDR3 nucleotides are TGTGCCAGCAGCAAGACTAGCGGAGATATCTACAATGAGCAGTTCTTC. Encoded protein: CASSKTSGDIYNEQFF.

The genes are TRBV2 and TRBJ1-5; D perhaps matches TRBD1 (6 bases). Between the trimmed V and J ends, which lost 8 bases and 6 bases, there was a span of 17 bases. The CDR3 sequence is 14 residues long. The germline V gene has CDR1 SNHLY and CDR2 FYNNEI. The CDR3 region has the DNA TGTGCCAGCCGAAGGGGGGGAAACTTTCAGCCCCAGCATTTT. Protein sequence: CASRRGGNFQPQHF.

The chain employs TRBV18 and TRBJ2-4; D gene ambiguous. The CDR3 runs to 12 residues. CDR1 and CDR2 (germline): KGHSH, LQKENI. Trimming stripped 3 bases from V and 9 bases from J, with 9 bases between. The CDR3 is CASSPAVGIQYF. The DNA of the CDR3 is TGTGCCAGCTCACCGGCAGTTGGCATTCAGTACTTC.

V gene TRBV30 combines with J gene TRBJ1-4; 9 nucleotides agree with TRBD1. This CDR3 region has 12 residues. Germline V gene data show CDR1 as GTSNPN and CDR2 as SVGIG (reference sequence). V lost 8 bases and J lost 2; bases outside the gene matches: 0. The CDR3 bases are TGTGCCGGACAGGGGACTAATGAAAAACTGTTTTTT. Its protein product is CAGQGTNEKLFF. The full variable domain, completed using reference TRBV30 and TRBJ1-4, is SQTIHQWPATLVQPVGSPLSLECTVEGTSNPNLYWYRQAAGRGLQLLFYSVGIGQISSEVPQNLSASRPQDRQFILSSKKLLLSDSGFYLCAGQGTNEKLFFGSGTQLSVL.

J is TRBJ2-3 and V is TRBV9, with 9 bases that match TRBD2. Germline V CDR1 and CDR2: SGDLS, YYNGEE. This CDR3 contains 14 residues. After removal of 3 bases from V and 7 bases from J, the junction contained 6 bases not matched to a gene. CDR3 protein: CASSAGLAGHTQYF. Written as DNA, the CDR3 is TGTGCCAGCAGCGCGGGACTAGCTGGGCATACGCAGTATTTT.

The CDR3 reads CASSDRGVNTGELFF. The CDR3 DNA sequence: TGTGCCAGCAGCGACAGGGGCGTTAACACCGGGGAGCTGTTTTTT. The V call is TRBV27, the J call TRBJ2-2; 8 nucleotides match TRBD1. Germline CDR1 is MNHEY and CDR2 is SMNVEV (reference sequence). CDR3 length: 15 amino acids. The V segment lost 6 bases and the J segment 2 bases; nucleotides outside the gene matches: 5.

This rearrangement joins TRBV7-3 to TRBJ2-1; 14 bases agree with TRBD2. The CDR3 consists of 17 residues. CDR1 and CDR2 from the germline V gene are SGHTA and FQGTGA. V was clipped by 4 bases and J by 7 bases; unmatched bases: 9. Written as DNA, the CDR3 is TGTGCCAGCAGCTCTCTACCGGGACTAGCGGGAGAGAATGAGCAGTTCTTC. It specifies CASSSLPGLAGENEQFF. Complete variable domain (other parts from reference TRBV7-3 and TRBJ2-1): GAGVSQTPSNKVTEKGKYVELRCDPISGHTALYWYRQSLGQGPEFLIYFQGTGAADDSGLPNDRFFAVRPEGSVSTLKIQRTERGDSAVYLCASSSLPGLAGENEQFFGPGTRLTVL.

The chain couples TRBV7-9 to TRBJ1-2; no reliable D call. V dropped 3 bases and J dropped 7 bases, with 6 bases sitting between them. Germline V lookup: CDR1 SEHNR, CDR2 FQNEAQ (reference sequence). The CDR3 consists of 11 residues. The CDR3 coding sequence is TGTGCCAGCAGCTTGGGGAGTGGCTACACCTTC. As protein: CASSLGSGYTF.

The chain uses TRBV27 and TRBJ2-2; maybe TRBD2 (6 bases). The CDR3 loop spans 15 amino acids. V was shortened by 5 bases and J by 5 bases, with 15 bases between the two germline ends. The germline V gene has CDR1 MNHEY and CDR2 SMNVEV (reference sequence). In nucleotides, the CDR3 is TGTGCCAGCAGTCCGAGCGGGCTAGGGACCGGGGAGCTGTTTTTT. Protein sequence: CASSPSGLGTGELFF.